This paragraph covers one T cell receptor (beta chain) sequence. In the original analysis: By means of reference gene primer amplification, nucleated cell counts were estimated. Data came from immunoSEQ multiplex PCR; TCRdb stores just in-frame clones and leaves some out. V and J calls and clone size are as listed in that table; D and trimming were resolved from the DNA. The sample yields almost 200,000 clones, roughly nine tenths seen once. This entry belongs to a study of blood T cell repertoires in COVID-19. At the level of the study: Italy, Spain and the United States were the sources of the convalescent and acute COVID-19 samples. T cells, B-cell-depleted T cells, or PBMCs supplied cDNA or gDNA.

Germline loops: CDR1 MDHEN, CDR2 SYDVKM. Trimming cost V 5 bases and J 8 bases, with 10 bases left between them. The CDR3 loop spans 12 amino acids. The TCR sequence derives from a woman in her 70s with acute or convalescent COVID-19. The J gene is TRBJ2-1, the V gene TRBV28; D is ambiguous. Input material: peripheral blood. CDR3 sequence reads: CASSLQLYEQFF. For the CDR3, the DNA is TGTGCCAGCAGTCTACAGTTGTATGAGCAGTTCTTC.